The text below deals with one TCR beta chain. The germline CDR1 and CDR2 sequences are SGDLS and YYNGEE. J was trimmed by 2 bases and V by 3 bases; bases with no gene match: 2. The CDR3 is made up of 16 amino acids. As originally analysed: Reference gene primer amplification in the assay estimated nucleated cell counts. Measured with immunoSEQ multiplex PCR; TCRdb has only the in-frame clones, and not every one. Clone size and the V and J calls come from that table; the DNA yielded D and trimming. The sample holds roughly 110,000 clones; about two thirds are singletons and the top ten take about 1%. This sample was included in a study of blood T cell repertoires in COVID-19.

The J gene is TRBJ2-2, the V gene TRBV9; 12 bases match TRBD2. Material: peripheral blood. The clonotype originates from a human donor with acute or convalescent COVID-19. The donor label of this sample is uncertain. The CDR3 protein is CASSGTSGDNTGELFF. CDR3 DNA: TGTGCCAGCAGCGGGACTAGCGGGGATAACACCGGGGAGCTGTTTTTT.